This T cell receptor beta chain was documented in a study of cytomegalovirus exposure and HLA in healthy donors. Study-level points and caveats: Later analysis identified about 17,000 TCR beta sequences associated with HLA alleles, using a false discovery rate threshold of 0.05. The study put some 150 TCR beta chains on its list as cytomegalovirus-associated.

This clone came up a few times. Its matching antigen is unknown. 13 Jbeta primers and 60 Vbeta primers were used for the PCR. Repertoires were generated with immunoSEQ multiplex PCR, while TCRdb's copy carries only in-frame clones and drops some. The table shows 140,000 or so clones, with roughly three fifths occurring only once. V was pared by 6 bases and J by 5 bases, with 5 bases of the junction left unmatched. There are 13 residues in the CDR3. Germline V lookup: CDR1 MDHEN, CDR2 SYDVKM. The sequence came from an older woman in good health and CMV-seronegative. This chain joins TRBV28 and TRBJ1-1, with TRBD1 matching over 8 bases. The sequencing sample was made of PBMCs. The CDR3 protein is CASSGQGETEAFF. CDR3 coding DNA: TGTGCCAGCAGCGGACAGGGAGAAACTGAAGCTTTCTTT.